These T cell receptor beta chains were read from a single sample in a study of blood T cell repertoires in COVID-19. The table came from immunoSEQ multiplex PCR; TCRdb's copy has only in-frame clones and leaves some out. The table records approximately 41,000 clones, 88% of them present only once. The specimen was peripheral blood. The receptors come from a human donor in a cohort sampled during active COVID-19. The CDR3 runs from the conserved cysteine through the conserved F or W. The order of the fields is CDR3 length, V gene, clone size, D gene, J gene, CDR3 protein, CDR3 DNA. D genes are given only for firm matches. Size tells how often a clone was seen (once, few, many) or the class of an expanded clone, and some rows leave it out.

15	TRBV19	NA	TRBD2	TRBJ2-7	CASSITGRVAYEQYF	TGTGCCAGTAGTATCACCGGGAGGGTTGCCTACGAGCAGTACTTC
13	TRBV6-5	NA	TRBD1	TRBJ1-2	CASSLDRSYGYTF	TGTGCCAGCAGTCTGGACAGGAGCTATGGCTACACCTTC
14	TRBV28	NA	NA	TRBJ1-5	CAIAGGGIVQPQHF	TGTGCCATCGCGGGGGGGGGAATCGTTCAGCCCCAGCATTTT
14	TRBV11-2	once	NA	TRBJ2-7	CASMDWQGRGEQYF	TGTGCCAGCATGGATTGGCAGGGCAGGGGCGAGCAGTACTTC
16	TRBV19	NA	TRBD1	TRBJ1-1	CASSPTLTGANTEAFF	TGTGCCAGTAGTCCGACTCTGACAGGGGCGAACACTGAAGCTTTCTTT
15	TRBV7-2	few	NA	TRBJ2-1	CASSTAGSSYNEQFF	TGTGCCAGCAGCACAGCGGGTAGCTCCTACAATGAGCAGTTCTTC
14	TRBV24-1	once	NA	TRBJ1-2	CATSATGGLDGYTF	TGTGCCACCAGTGCAACGGGGGGTTTGGATGGCTACACCTTC
12	TRBV30	few	NA	TRBJ2-7	CAWTDISYEQYF	TGTGCCTGGACAGACATCTCCTACGAGCAGTACTTC
12	TRBV7-3	NA	TRBD1	TRBJ1-1	CASSSGDREAFF	TGTGCCAGCAGCTCCGGGGACAGGGAAGCTTTCTTT
14	TRBV27	NA	TRBD2	TRBJ2-1	CASSFLREINEQFF	TGTGCCAGCAGTTTTTTGCGGGAGATCAATGAGCAGTTCTTC
18	TRBV5-1	NA	TRBD2	TRBJ2-2	CASSPEGLALWGTGELFF	TGCGCCAGCAGCCCGGAGGGACTAGCCCTCTGGGGCACCGGGGAGCTGTTTTTT